This TCR beta chain was sequenced during a study of T-cell reconstitution after alpha-beta-depleted transplantation in children (dated by TCRdb to about 2016). The study in broad terms: Using TCR repertoire profiling, the study followed T-cell immune reconstitution in a quantitative way in children after TCRalphabeta/CD19-depleted allogeneic hematopoietic cell transplantation.

Receptor amplification or capture employed PCR. TCRdb records Illumina HiSeq 2500 as the sequencer. To normalize quantification of the TCRbeta repertoire, the TCR libraries were built with molecular barcoding that relied on unique molecular identifiers. Through fastp at Q25 and MiXCR, TCRdb rebuilt clones from the public reads, retaining in-frame beta chains. Each entry is one CDR3 protein sequence, shown with its most common DNA and genes. The sample contains more than 100,000 distinct CDR3 sequences, more than 20% of them found a single time. The ten largest clones add up to over 9.5% of the sample. A remark on this clonotype: Its antigen remains unidentified. No clone much larger than this one lies a single base away; base qualities are absent.

Findings and caveats that apply to the study as a whole: In some patients, the high TCRbeta diversity seen at day 60 was put down to recipient T cells and intrathymic progenitors that had survived conditioning. The frequencies of hyperexpanded clones fell over the following months, and after one year, T-cell counts and TCRbeta diversity were mostly attributed to newly produced T cells. The apparently early alphabetaT-cell count recovery about two months after transplant was reportedly dependent on only several hundred rapidly expanded clones derived from non-depleted graft cells.

Per the publication, the treatment or condition label means: allogeneic hematopoietic cell transplantation with graft depleted of TCRalphabeta T cells and CD19 B cells. The children who served as transplant recipients had been given grafts of TCRalphabeta/CD19-depleted allogeneic hematopoietic cells. The germline V gene encodes CDR1 ENHRY and CDR2 SYGVKD. V is pared back by 5 bases and J by 1 base, with 15 bases lying between the germline termini. Including cysteine and phenylalanine, the CDR3 has 17 amino acids. The entry retains the CDR3 DNA only, 51 bases that are in frame from base 1. The material was PBMCs, mostly from graft donor cells, obtained 180 days after TCRalphabeta/CD19-depleted stem cell transplant. This TCR derives from a male patient under 10 years old who had a stem cell transplant for chronic granulomatous disease, so the T cells may come from the graft donor. The V and J genes are TRBV10-3 and TRBJ2-6; the D gene assignment is ambiguous. The nucleotide sequence reads as follows: TGTGCCATCAGTTCAATCCCAGGATTATCTGGGGCCAACGTCCTGACTTTC. Its protein reads: CAISSIPGLSGANVLTF.